This T cell receptor (beta chain) was captured by sequencing in a study of cytomegalovirus exposure and HLA in healthy donors. General observations from the study: Earlier findings revealed that most TCR beta V segments proved productive either about 87% or about 30% of the time.

Concerning this clone itself: As yet, its antigen is unknown.

In the PCR, 60 Vbeta and 13 Jbeta primers were used. Authors' analysis steps: Later work found roughly 80 million unique TCR beta chains, with some 11 million shared. TCRdb's copy holds only in-frame clones and misses some; the assay was immunoSEQ multiplex PCR. V and J calls and clone size are as listed in that table; D and trimming were resolved from the DNA. The data contain under 200,000 clones, about four fifths of them singletons. The specimen sequenced was PBMCs. The clonotype comes from a male donor in good health and CMV-seropositive.

The DNA of the CDR3 is TGCAGCGTTGGGAGACTAGCCGGAGGGTCCTACGAGCAGTACTTC. Protein sequence: CSVGRLAGGSYEQYF. The rearrangement links TRBV29-1 to TRBJ2-7; 7 bases fit TRBD2. The germline CDR1 and CDR2 sequences are SQVTM and ANQGSEA. Losses at the gene ends were 4 bases for V and 1 base for J; bases not matched to a gene: 10. The CDR3 consists of 15 residues.